These 19 T cell receptor beta chains originate from one sample sequenced in a study of blood T cell repertoires in COVID-19. Using immunoSEQ multiplex PCR, the repertoire was profiled, and TCRdb retains in-frame clones only, with some absent. Altogether 250,000 to 350,000 clones are present, more than 75% being singletons, with the ten largest covering 10%. Sequenced sample: PBMCs or T cells enriched from blood (not recorded which). The receptors originated from a woman under 30 who had recovered from COVID-19.

This clone came up once. This chain joins TRBV4-2 and TRBJ1-2; D uncertain. Germline-derived CDR1 and CDR2 are LGHNA and YNFKEQ. The CDR3 is made up of 14 amino acids. V was cut by 0 bases and J by 3 bases, with 8 bases left in between. CDR3 DNA sequence: TGTGCCAGCAGCCAAGATTTGAGGGACTATGGCTACACCTTC. Translating gives CASSQDLRDYGYTF.

The chain couples TRBV11-2 to TRBJ1-4; possible D gene TRBD1, 5 bases. Between the trimmed V and J ends, which lost 2 bases and 8 bases, there was a span of 18 bases. CDR1 is SGHAT, CDR2 FQNNGV, per germline. The CDR3 extends over 16 amino acids. As DNA, the CDR3 is TGTGCCAGCAGCTTATTGAGGCAGGGAACTTCGGAAAAACTGTTTTTT. This codes for CASSLLRQGTSEKLFF.

This clone was seen a handful of times. The chain uses TRBV3-1 (or the pseudogene TRBV3-2) and TRBJ2-7; 13 nucleotides align to TRBD2. This CDR3 is 17 amino acids long. V lost 3 bases and J lost 3; bases outside the gene matches: 8. Germline CDR1 and CDR2: LGHDT and YNNKEL (reference sequence). The CDR3 loop is CASSQDRLAGGLYEQYF. CDR3 nucleotide sequence: TGTGCCAGCAGCCAGGACCGACTAGCGGGGGGCCTCTACGAGCAGTACTTC.

The chain links TRBV7-2 to TRBJ2-7; 12 bases align to TRBD2. Germline values: CDR1 SGHTA, CDR2 FQGNSA. The length of the CDR3 is 15 residues. The J segment lost 3 bases and the V segment lost 5 bases, leaving 5 bases of the junction unmatched. The CDR3 loop reads CASSPTSGSHYEQYF. CDR3 nucleotide sequence: TGTGCCAGCAGCCCGACTAGCGGGAGTCACTACGAGCAGTACTTC.

The chain links TRBV7-3 to TRBJ2-3, with TRBD2 as a possible D gene (5 bases). The germline CDR1 and CDR2 sequences are SGHTA and FQGTGA. V lost 5 bases to trimming and J lost 2 bases, with 11 bases between them. CDR3 size: 14 residues. The CDR3 region is CASSRGPSTDTQYF. The CDR3 DNA is TGTGCCAGCAGCCGAGGGCCCTCCACAGATACGCAGTATTTT.

The gene calls are TRBV7-6 and TRBJ2-1, with 8 bases that match TRBD1. There are 16 residues in the CDR3. After removal of 6 bases from V and 4 bases from J, the junction contained 11 bases not matched to a gene. The V gene's germline CDR1 is SGHVS and CDR2 FNYEAQ. CDR3 sequence (DNA): TGTGCCAGCAGTATCGGACAGGGAGACTTTTACAATGAGCAGTTCTTC. This translates into CASSIGQGDFYNEQFF.

The chain employs TRBV7-9 and TRBJ1-2; maybe TRBD1 (5 bases). V was cut by 1 base and J by 8 bases, with 17 bases left in between. In germline, CDR1 is SEHNR, CDR2 FQNEAQ (reference sequence). This CDR3 is built from 15 residues. CDR3 coding DNA: TGTGCCAGCAGCTTAGGGATAGGGGAGGAACTAGGCTACACCTTC. This codes for CASSLGIGEELGYTF.

CDR3 residues: CASTPRWTQLYTEAFF. Here the CDR3 DNA reads TGTGCCAGCACCCCTAGATGGACTCAGTTGTACACTGAAGCTTTCTTT. This chain connects TRBV28 to TRBJ1-1; D not certain. V lost 7 bases to trimming and J lost 3 bases, with 21 bases between them. The CDR3 is 16 amino acids. Germline assignment: CDR1 MDHEN and CDR2 SYDVKM. The full variable domain, its missing parts supplied by reference TRBV28 and TRBJ1-1, is DVKVTQSSRYLVKRTGEKVFLECVQDMDHENMFWYRQDPGLGLRLIYFSYDVKMKEKGDIPEGYSVSREKKERFSLILESASTNQTSMYLCASTPRWTQLYTEAFFGQGTRLTVV.

The J gene is TRBJ2-1, the V gene TRBV9; a possible D gene is TRBD1 (5 bases). This CDR3 comprises 15 residues. Trimming removed 4 bases from V and 0 bases from J, with 11 bases in between. Looked up from germline, CDR1 is SGDLS and CDR2 is YYNGEE. The CDR3 loop reads CASSFDSSSYNEQFF. CDR3 DNA sequence: TGTGCCAGCAGCTTTGACAGCAGCTCCTACAATGAGCAGTTCTTC.

This sequence joins TRBV27 and TRBJ2-1, with D possibly TRBD2 on 6 matching bases. V lost 4 bases and J 4 bases, leaving 17 bases between the germline ends. The CDR3 totals 16 residues. Germline CDR1 reads MNHEY; CDR2 reads SMNVEV (reference sequence). CDR3 region: CASSSTGGAFYNEQFF. As DNA, the CDR3 is TGTGCCAGCAGTTCGACCGGAGGGGCCTTTTACAATGAGCAGTTCTTC.

J is TRBJ2-7 and V is TRBV6-1; 13 bases agree with TRBD2. The V gene end was trimmed by 4 bases and the J gene end by 6 bases; junction bases not matched to a gene: 18. The CDR3 length is 19 residues. Germline V lookup: CDR1 MNHNS, CDR2 SASEGT. The CDR3 nucleotides read TGTGCCAGCAGTGCCCGATTAACCGGGACTAGCGGGATTTTTCGCGAGCAGTACTTC. This gives the protein CASSARLTGTSGIFREQYF.

The rearrangement uses TRBV5-1 and TRBJ1-2, with 10 nucleotides matching TRBD1. The junction had 6 bases not matched to a gene; V was cut back by 3 bases and J by 7 bases. Germline values: CDR1 SGHRS, CDR2 YFSETQ. The CDR3 is 14 residues long. CDR3 amino acids: CASSWTGGDSGYTF. CDR3 DNA: TGCGCCAGCAGCTGGACAGGGGGGGATTCTGGCTACACCTTC.

The rearrangement joins TRBV7-8 to TRBJ2-1; D may be TRBD1 (6 bases). Germline assignment: CDR1 SGHVS and CDR2 FQNEAQ. The CDR3 sequence is 13 residues long. Trimming stripped 5 bases from V and 10 bases from J, with 15 bases between. The CDR3 region has the DNA TGTGCCAGCAGCACCAGAGGGGGTCGGGAGCAGTTCTTC. It yields the protein CASSTRGGREQFF.

The J gene is TRBJ1-3, the V gene TRBV30, with D tentatively TRBD1 (6 bases). V was pared by 3 bases and J by 2 bases, with 17 bases between. The CDR3 totals 16 residues. Germline CDR1 reads GTSNPN; CDR2 reads SVGIG (reference sequence). CDR3 sequence (DNA): TGTGCCTGGAGAAAGGGTGCGGGGGCGCCTGGAAACACCATATATTTT. Amino acid sequence: CAWRKGAGAPGNTIYF.

V is TRBV5-1 and J is TRBJ2-3; possible D gene TRBD2, 6 bases. Germline V lookup: CDR1 SGHRS, CDR2 YFSETQ. The ends were cut back, 1 base at V and 1 base at J, with 10 bases in the middle. The CDR3 consists of 15 residues. This CDR3 is CASSLSWGGTDTQYF. In DNA form, the CDR3 reads TGCGCCAGCAGCTTGTCCTGGGGGGGCACAGATACGCAGTATTTT.

The V gene is TRBV19, the J gene TRBJ2-1, with 8 positions matching TRBD2. Germline CDR1 is LNHDA and CDR2 is SQIVND (reference sequence). V shed 0 bases, J shed 7 bases, and the junction held 5 bases outside the gene matches. The CDR3 runs 15 residues. DNA of the CDR3: TGTGCCAGTAGTATAGAGGGACTAGGATCAAATGAGCAGTTCTTC. Residues: CASSIEGLGSNEQFF.

The rearrangement links TRBV30 to TRBJ1-5; D gene ambiguous. The CDR3 is 15 residues long. Germline loops: CDR1 GTSNPN, CDR2 SVGIG (reference sequence). V lost 1 base to trimming and J lost 0 bases, with 10 bases between them. CDR3 residues: CAWSAGEYSNQPQHF. CDR3 nucleotides: TGTGCCTGGAGTGCCGGAGAATATAGCAATCAGCCCCAGCATTTT.

This clone has a count of ten or more. The chain carries TRBV27 and TRBJ1-2, with a possible D match to TRBD1 (6 bases). The germline V gene encodes CDR1 MNHEY and CDR2 SMNVEV (reference sequence). V gave up 10 bases and J gave up 6 bases, with 18 bases separating them. The CDR3 runs 13 residues. The CDR3 DNA reads TGTGCCACCACCCGGAACAGGGATCATGGCTACACCTTC. Protein product: CATTRNRDHGYTF.

The chain employs TRBV6-5 and TRBJ2-7; tentatively, D is TRBD1 (6 bases). Per germline, CDR1 MNHEY and CDR2 SVGAGI. Trimming took 6 bases from V and 1 from J, leaving 13 bases between them. This CDR3 is 14 amino acids long. As DNA, the CDR3 is TGTGCCAGCAGCCGGCTGACAGGATCCTACGAGCAGTACTTC. Translated, it gives CASSRLTGSYEQYF.